The rows below give T cell receptor beta chains drawn from one sample of a study of glioma-infiltrating T cells after dendritic cell vaccination. Generated by immunoSEQ multiplex PCR, the TCRdb table keeps only in-frame clones and is missing some. The data hold around 100,000 clones, with 75% to 85% observed a single time. Specimen: blood, collected before dendritic cell vaccination. Source of these receptors: a human donor with glioblastoma. The CDR3 runs from the conserved cysteine through the conserved F or W. D genes are given only for firm matches. Some rows have no size entry. The others give once, few or many, or a class for an expanded clone.

size	V	length	J	D	CDR3	DNA
-	TRBV6-1	14	TRBJ2-7	-	CASSEFRGGYEQYF	TGTGCCAGCAGTGAGTTCAGGGGTGGCTACGAGCAGTACTTC
-	TRBV13	15	TRBJ2-1	TRBD2	CASSTRGGLDNEQFF	TGTGCCAGCAGCACTCGGGGGGGCCTGGACAATGAGCAGTTCTTC
-	TRBV2	15	TRBJ1-6	-	CASSEGRQGNSPLHF	TGTGCCAGCAGTGAGGGGAGGCAGGGTAATTCACCCCTCCACTTT
-	TRBV7-9	16	TRBJ1-2	-	CASSLGPERTSYGYTF	TGTGCCAGCAGCTTGGGGCCCGAGAGAACTTCCTATGGCTACACCTTC
-	TRBV4-3	15	TRBJ1-6	TRBD1	CASSRRDRENSPLHF	TGCGCCAGCAGCCGACGGGACAGGGAGAATTCACCCCTCCACTTT
-	TRBV6-1	15	TRBJ1-4	TRBD1	CASSRWDSPNEKLFF	TGTGCCAGCAGTCGGTGGGACAGCCCGAATGAAAAACTGTTTTTT
-	TRBV2	13	TRBJ2-1	-	CASSIGVGYEQFF	TGTGCCAGCAGTATCGGGGTCGGGTATGAGCAGTTCTTC
-	TRBV11-2	15	TRBJ1-3	-	CASSDYTGPGNTIYF	TGTGCCAGCAGCGATTACACAGGGCCTGGAAACACCATATATTTT
-	TRBV6-5	11	TRBJ1-2	-	CASIGGYGYTF	TGTGCCAGCATAGGGGGCTATGGCTACACCTTC
-	TRBV30	11	TRBJ2-7	-	CAWSASYEQYF	TGTGCCTGGAGTGCGTCTTACGAGCAGTACTTC
once	TRBV7-8	14	TRBJ1-2	TRBD1	CASRLDRGNYGYTF	TGTGCCAGCAGACTGGACAGGGGAAACTATGGCTACACCTTC
-	TRBV5-8	15	TRBJ2-2	-	CASTHRDVNTGELFF	TGTGCCAGCACCCACAGGGATGTTAACACCGGGGAGCTGTTTTTT
-	TRBV7-9	15	TRBJ1-3	-	CASSLVRIPGNTIYF	TGTGCCAGCAGCTTAGTGCGGATCCCTGGAAACACCATATATTTT
-	TRBV7-2	17	TRBJ1-2	-	CASSLGVRTTDNYGYTF	TGTGCCAGCAGCTTAGGGGTACGGACAACTGATAACTATGGCTACACCTTC
-	TRBV7-2	14	TRBJ2-5	TRBD1	CASSPPDRGETQYF	TGTGCCAGCAGCCCACCGGACAGGGGAGAGACCCAGTACTTC
-	TRBV5-4	12	TRBJ1-1	-	CASSFQGPEAFF	TGTGCCAGCAGCTTTCAGGGCCCTGAAGCTTTCTTT
-	TRBV10-3	15	TRBJ1-2	TRBD1	CASSPPGQGAQGYTF	TGTGCCAGCAGTCCACCGGGACAGGGGGCGCAAGGCTACACCTTC
-	TRBV7-9	14	TRBJ2-2	TRBD1	CASSPGQDTGELFF	TGTGCCAGCAGCCCTGGACAGGACACCGGGGAGCTGTTTTTT
-	TRBV4-1	15	TRBJ1-5	-	CASSQAGNTDQPQHF	TGCGCCAGCAGCCAAGCGGGAAATACCGATCAGCCCCAGCATTTT
-	TRBV6-5	14	TRBJ2-2	-	CASHIDPRGGELFF	TGTGCCAGCCATATTGACCCGCGGGGCGGGGAGCTGTTTTTT